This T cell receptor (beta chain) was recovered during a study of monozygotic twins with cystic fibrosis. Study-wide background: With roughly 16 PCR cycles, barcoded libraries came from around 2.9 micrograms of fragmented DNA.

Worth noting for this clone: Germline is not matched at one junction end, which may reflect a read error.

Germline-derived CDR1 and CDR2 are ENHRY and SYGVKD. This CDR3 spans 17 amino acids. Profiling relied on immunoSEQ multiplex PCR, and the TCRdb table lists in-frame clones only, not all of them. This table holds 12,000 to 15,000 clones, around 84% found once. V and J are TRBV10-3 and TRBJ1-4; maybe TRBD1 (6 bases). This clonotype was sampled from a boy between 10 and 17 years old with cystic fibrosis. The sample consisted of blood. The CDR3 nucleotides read TGTGCCAGCAGTTTTCAGACAGGTATTGCAACTAATGAAAAACTGTTTTTT. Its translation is CASSFQTGIATNEKLFF.